These T cell receptor beta chains were read from a single sample in a study of shared clonotypes between healthy human individuals. Produced via immunoSEQ multiplex PCR; TCRdb's table is partial and in-frame only. The table records some 2.3 million clones, 90% to 95% of them present only once. The sample consisted of naive CD4+ T cells from PBMCs. These receptor sequences come from a man younger than 35 in good health. Some clones in this sample may be carry-over from other donors' samples. Each CDR3 is given with its conserved first and last residue. A D gene is named only where the DNA matches it firmly. Expanded clones get a size class; other rows say once, few or many, or leave the size out.

V gene: TRBV7-8; clone size: NA; J gene: TRBJ1-4; D gene: NA; CDR3 protein: CASSPEILYEKLFF; CDR3 DNA: TGTGCCAGCAGCCCGGAAATTCTGTATGAAAAACTGTTTTTT
V gene: TRBV10-2; clone size: NA; J gene: TRBJ2-6; D gene: NA; CDR3 protein: CASGTEYSGANVLTF; CDR3 DNA: TGCGCCAGCGGGACCGAATACTCTGGGGCCAACGTCCTGACTTTC
V gene: TRBV29-1; clone size: few; J gene: TRBJ2-3; D gene: NA; CDR3 protein: CSVESPGTDTQYF; CDR3 DNA: TGCAGCGTTGAATCACCAGGCACAGATACGCAGTATTTT
V gene: TRBV28; clone size: NA; J gene: TRBJ2-2; D gene: TRBD2; CDR3 protein: CASSLFSGSDTGELFF; CDR3 DNA: TGTGCCAGCAGTTTATTCAGCGGGAGCGACACCGGGGAGCTGTTTTTT
V gene: TRBV5-1; clone size: NA; J gene: TRBJ2-1; D gene: NA; CDR3 protein: CASSTGLSSYNEQFF; CDR3 DNA: TGCGCCAGCAGCACGGGTCTGAGCTCCTACAATGAGCAGTTCTTC
V gene: TRBV5-1; clone size: NA; J gene: TRBJ2-7; D gene: TRBD1; CDR3 protein: CASGTGQGEHEQYF; CDR3 DNA: TGCGCCAGTGGCACGGGACAGGGAGAGCACGAGCAGTACTTC
V gene: TRBV25-1; clone size: NA; J gene: TRBJ2-4; D gene: NA; CDR3 protein: CASQDSGHSIQYF; CDR3 DNA: TGTGCCAGCCAGGACAGCGGACATAGCATTCAGTACTTC
V gene: TRBV28; clone size: NA; J gene: TRBJ2-5; D gene: NA; CDR3 protein: CASHRAQETQYF; CDR3 DNA: TGTGCCAGCCACAGGGCTCAAGAGACCCAGTACTTC
V gene: TRBV6-6; clone size: NA; J gene: TRBJ2-1; D gene: NA; CDR3 protein: CASSFQRIAYNEQFF; CDR3 DNA: TGTGCCAGCAGCTTCCAGCGGATAGCCTACAATGAGCAGTTCTTC
V gene: TRBV19; clone size: NA; J gene: TRBJ2-3; D gene: TRBD2; CDR3 protein: CASQLAPSTDTQYF; CDR3 DNA: TGTGCCAGTCAACTAGCGCCTAGCACAGATACGCAGTATTTT
V gene: TRBV7-8; clone size: NA; J gene: TRBJ1-5; D gene: NA; CDR3 protein: CASSLGSGNQPQHF; CDR3 DNA: TGTGCCAGCAGCTTGGGGAGTGGCAATCAGCCCCAGCATTTT
V gene: TRBV6-1; clone size: NA; J gene: TRBJ2-7; D gene: TRBD1; CDR3 protein: CASSRAGTGSYEQYF; CDR3 DNA: TGTGCCAGCAGTAGAGCCGGGACAGGGTCCTACGAGCAGTACTTC
V gene: TRBV19; clone size: NA; J gene: TRBJ2-1; D gene: NA; CDR3 protein: CASSKTGITGYNEQFF; CDR3 DNA: TGTGCCAGTAGTAAGACAGGCATAACTGGATACAATGAGCAGTTCTTC
V gene: TRBV20-1; clone size: NA; J gene: TRBJ1-2; D gene: NA; CDR3 protein: CSANRGDGYTF; CDR3 DNA: TGCAGTGCTAACCGGGGAGATGGCTACACCTTC
V gene: TRBV6-6; clone size: NA; J gene: TRBJ1-3; D gene: NA; CDR3 protein: CASSSLGNTIYF; CDR3 DNA: TGTGCCAGCAGTTCCCTTGGGAACACCATATATTTT
V gene: TRBV15; clone size: NA; J gene: TRBJ2-4; D gene: NA; CDR3 protein: CATCPGENIQYF; CDR3 DNA: TGTGCCACTTGTCCGGGGGAAAACATTCAGTACTTC
V gene: TRBV2; clone size: NA; J gene: TRBJ2-1; D gene: NA; CDR3 protein: CASSVLPQGNEQFF; CDR3 DNA: TGTGCCAGCAGTGTTCTACCCCAGGGAAATGAGCAGTTCTTC
V gene: TRBV6-1; clone size: once; J gene: TRBJ2-2; D gene: NA; CDR3 protein: CATRIEVTTGELFF; CDR3 DNA: TGTGCCACCCGGATCGAGGTGACCACCGGGGAGCTGTTTTTT
V gene: TRBV11-3; clone size: NA; J gene: TRBJ2-2; D gene: NA; CDR3 protein: CASSPFMASNTGELFF; CDR3 DNA: TGTGCCAGCAGCCCATTTATGGCCTCGAACACCGGGGAGCTGTTTTTT
V gene: TRBV28; clone size: NA; J gene: TRBJ2-7; D gene: TRBD2; CDR3 protein: CASSRPGLVGYEQYF; CDR3 DNA: TGTGCCAGCAGCCGCCCGGGACTAGTGGGCTACGAGCAGTACTTC
V gene: TRBV2; clone size: NA; J gene: TRBJ2-3; D gene: NA; CDR3 protein: CASSPDRHTQYF; CDR3 DNA: TGTGCCAGCAGCCCCGATAGGCATACGCAGTATTTT
V gene: TRBV4-3; clone size: NA; J gene: TRBJ1-2; D gene: NA; CDR3 protein: CASSRTEDSYYGYTF; CDR3 DNA: TGCGCCAGCAGCCGGACCGAGGACAGCTACTATGGCTACACCTTC
V gene: TRBV5-4; clone size: NA; J gene: TRBJ2-5; D gene: NA; CDR3 protein: CASSRYAGQETQYF; CDR3 DNA: TGTGCCAGCAGCCGGTACGCCGGCCAAGAGACCCAGTACTTC
V gene: TRBV5-1; clone size: NA; J gene: TRBJ2-1; D gene: TRBD2; CDR3 protein: CASSPGLAGGPEPNEQFF; CDR3 DNA: TGCGCCAGCAGCCCGGGACTAGCGGGAGGGCCGGAACCTAATGAGCAGTTCTTC
V gene: TRBV30; clone size: few; J gene: TRBJ2-2; D gene: NA; CDR3 protein: CAWSEDSWELFF; CDR3 DNA: TGTGCCTGGAGTGAAGACTCGTGGGAGCTGTTTTTT
V gene: TRBV6-1; clone size: NA; J gene: TRBJ2-5; D gene: TRBD2; CDR3 protein: CASSERGPRGGETQYF; CDR3 DNA: TGTGCCAGCAGTGAAAGGGGACCAAGGGGAGGGGAGACCCAGTACTTC
V gene: TRBV5-1; clone size: NA; J gene: TRBJ2-7; D gene: NA; CDR3 protein: CASSSLGGSGEQYF; CDR3 DNA: TGCGCCAGCAGCTCTCTCGGTGGTTCGGGCGAGCAGTACTTC
V gene: TRBV7-9; clone size: once; J gene: TRBJ1-2; D gene: NA; CDR3 protein: CASSLQAVGGYTF; CDR3 DNA: TGTGCCAGCAGCCTACAGGCCGTCGGAGGCTACACCTTC